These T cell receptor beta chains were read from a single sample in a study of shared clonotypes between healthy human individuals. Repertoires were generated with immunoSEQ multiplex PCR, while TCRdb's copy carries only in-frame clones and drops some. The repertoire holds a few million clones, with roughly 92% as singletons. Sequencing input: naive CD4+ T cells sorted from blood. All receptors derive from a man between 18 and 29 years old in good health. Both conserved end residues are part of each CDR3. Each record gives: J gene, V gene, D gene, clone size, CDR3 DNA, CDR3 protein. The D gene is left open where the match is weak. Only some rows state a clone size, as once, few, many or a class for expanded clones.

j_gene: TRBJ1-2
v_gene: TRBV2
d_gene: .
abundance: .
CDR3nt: TGTGCCAGCAGCCCGGGGGCGGGGGGCTACACCTTC
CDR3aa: CASSPGAGGYTF

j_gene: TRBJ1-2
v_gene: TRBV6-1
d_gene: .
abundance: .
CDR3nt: TGTGCCAGCAGTGAAGCGTACAGTTTGGTAGTCGGTGGCTACACCTTC
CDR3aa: CASSEAYSLVVGGYTF

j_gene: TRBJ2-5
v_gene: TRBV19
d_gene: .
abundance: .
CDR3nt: TGTGCCAGTAGTACCGGTGGACTCACCGGGATTAAAGAGACCCAGTACTTC
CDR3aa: CASSTGGLTGIKETQYF

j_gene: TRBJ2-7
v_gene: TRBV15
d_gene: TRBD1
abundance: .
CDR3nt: TGTGCCACCAGCAGAGATCCGGGACAGGGGAACGAGCAGTACTTC
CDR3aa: CATSRDPGQGNEQYF

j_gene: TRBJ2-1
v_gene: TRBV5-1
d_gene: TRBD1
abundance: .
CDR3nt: TGCGCCAGCAGCGCTACCACCGGGACAGGGGGCGATGAGCAGTTCTTC
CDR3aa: CASSATTGTGGDEQFF

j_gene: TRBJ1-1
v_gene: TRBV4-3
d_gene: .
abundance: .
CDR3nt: TGCGCCAGCAGCCGAGTAGTGAACACTGAAGCTTTCTTT
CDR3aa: CASSRVVNTEAFF

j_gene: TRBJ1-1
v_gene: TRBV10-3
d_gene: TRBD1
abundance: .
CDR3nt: TGTGCCATCAGTGAGGCGACAGGGCTGGCTTTCTTT
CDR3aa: CAISEATGLAFF

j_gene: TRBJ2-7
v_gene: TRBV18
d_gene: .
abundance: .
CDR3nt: TGTGCCAGCTCACCTGTCGTGGGAGGGGGATCCTACGAGCAGTACTTC
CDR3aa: CASSPVVGGGSYEQYF

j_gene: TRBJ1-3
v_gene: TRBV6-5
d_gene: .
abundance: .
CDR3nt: TGTGCCAGCTTGGACAGCGTCTCTGGAAACACCATATATTTT
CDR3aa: CASLDSVSGNTIYF

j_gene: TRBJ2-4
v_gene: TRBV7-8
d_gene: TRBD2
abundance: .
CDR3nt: TGTGCCAGCACGATTGAGCGGGGGGGCGTGGACATTCAGTACTTC
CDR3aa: CASTIERGGVDIQYF

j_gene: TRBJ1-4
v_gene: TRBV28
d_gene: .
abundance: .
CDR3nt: TGTGCCAGCAGTTTGACGGGAATTAATCAAAAACTGTTTTTT
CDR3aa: CASSLTGINQKLFF

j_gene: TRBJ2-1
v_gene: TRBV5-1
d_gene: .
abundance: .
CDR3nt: TGCGCCAGCAGCTTAGACCCAGGACCGGTGTATGAGCAGTTCTTC
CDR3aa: CASSLDPGPVYEQFF

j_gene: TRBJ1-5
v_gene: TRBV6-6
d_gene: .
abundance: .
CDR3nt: TGTGCCAGCAGTACCCGGACCGGCGGAAATCAGCCCCAGCATTTT
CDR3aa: CASSTRTGGNQPQHF

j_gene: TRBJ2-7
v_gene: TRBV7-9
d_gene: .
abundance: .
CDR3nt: TGTGCCAGCAGCTTAGCCTCACCTTCAGGGTCCTACGAGCAGTACTTC
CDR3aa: CASSLASPSGSYEQYF

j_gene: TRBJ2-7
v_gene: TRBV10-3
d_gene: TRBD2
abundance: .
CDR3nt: TGTGCCATCAGTGAAGGGACTAGCGGGTCCTACGAGCGGTACTTC
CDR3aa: CAISEGTSGSYERYF

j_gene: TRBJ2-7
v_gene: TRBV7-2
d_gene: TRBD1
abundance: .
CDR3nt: TGTGCCAGCAGCCTAAGACCGGGACAGCCGTACTACGAGCAGTACTTC
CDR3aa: CASSLRPGQPYYEQYF

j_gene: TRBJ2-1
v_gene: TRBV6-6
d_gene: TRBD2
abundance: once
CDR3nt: TGTGCCAGCTTAAAGCTAGCGGCGAGGAGTGAGCAGTTCTTC
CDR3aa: CASLKLAARSEQFF

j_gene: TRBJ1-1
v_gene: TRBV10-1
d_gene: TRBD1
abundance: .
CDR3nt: TGCGCCAGCAGCCAAGGACAGGGTGGCACTGAAGCTTTCTTT
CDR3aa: CASSQGQGGTEAFF

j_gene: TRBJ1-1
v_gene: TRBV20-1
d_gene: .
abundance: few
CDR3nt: TGCAGTGCTAGGCGCAACACTGAAGCTTTCTTT
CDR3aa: CSARRNTEAFF

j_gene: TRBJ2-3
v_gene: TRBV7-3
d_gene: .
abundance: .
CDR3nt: TGTGCCAGCTGCTCGGAGGCAAGGAGCACAGATACGCAGTATTTT
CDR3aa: CASCSEARSTDTQYF